This paragraph covers one T cell receptor (beta chain) sequence. The data are from a study of blood T cell repertoires in COVID-19. Whole-study context: Spain, Italy and the United States supplied samples that represented acute and convalescent COVID-19. T cells, B-cell-depleted T cells, or PBMCs supplied cDNA or gDNA.

The germline V gene has CDR1 SQVTM and CDR2 ANQGSEA. V was trimmed by 7 bases and J by 1 base, leaving 16 bases between them. The CDR3 length is 14 residues. Original handling: The authors estimated nucleated cell counts from reference gene primer amplification. The table came from immunoSEQ multiplex PCR; TCRdb's copy has only in-frame clones and leaves some out. That table is the source of V, J and clone size, and D and trimming were worked out from the DNA. This table holds 200,000 to 250,000 clones, 88% found once. The sequence was obtained from a man aged 18 to 35 with active or convalescent COVID-19. The V call is TRBV29-1, the J call TRBJ1-2; TRBD1 might be the D (6 bases). The sequencing sample was made of peripheral blood. The CDR3 protein is CSAASGRGNYGYTF. The CDR3 DNA follows: TGCAGCGCCGCTAGTGGCAGGGGTAACTATGGCTACACCTTC.